These 20 T cell receptor beta chains were sequenced from one sample in a study of blood T cell repertoires in COVID-19. The data were produced by immunoSEQ multiplex PCR, yet TCRdb's version contains in-frame clones alone and is incomplete. Of 60,000 to 70,000 clones detected, 82% appear once; the ten largest clones hold 6.6%. Sequenced: peripheral blood. Receptors were obtained from a man aged 60 to 75 with acute or convalescent COVID-19.

A few counts support this clone. The chain employs TRBV6-5 and TRBJ1-1; D not certain. CDR3 length equals 15 residues. CDR1 is MNHEY, CDR2 SVGAGI, per germline. With 4 bases removed from V and 0 bases from J, the gap between germline ends came to 12 bases. The CDR3 DNA reads TGTGCCAGCAGTTTAAAGAGCTTGGTGAACACTGAAGCTTTCTTT. Amino acid sequence: CASSLKSLVNTEAFF.

The CDR3 nucleotides are TGTGCCAGCAGCCCCGGGGGTAGAAATACCGGGGAGCTGTTTTTT. This encodes CASSPGGRNTGELFF. The chain has TRBV11-3 and TRBJ2-2; weak D call: TRBD2 (6 bases). Germline CDR1 reads SGHNT; CDR2 reads YENEEA. Trimming removed 5 bases at V and 5 bases at J, with 15 bases between. This CDR3 is 15 amino acids long. Using reference TRBV11-3 and TRBJ2-2 for the parts outside the CDR3, the full variable domain is EAGVVQSPRYKIIEKKQPVAFWCNPISGHNTLYWYLQNLGQGPELLIRYENEEAVDDSQLPKDRFSAERLKGVDSTLKIQPAELGDSAVYLCASSPGGRNTGELFFGEGSRLTVL.

The V call is TRBV24-1, the J call TRBJ1-2; D is possibly TRBD1 (6 bases). The CDR3 has 14 residues. Germline loops: CDR1 KGHDR, CDR2 SFDVKD. V gave up 2 bases and J gave up 6 bases, with 12 bases separating them. CDR3 region: CATSDSTGWDGYTF. CDR3 DNA sequence: TGTGCCACCAGTGATTCGACAGGATGGGATGGCTACACCTTC.

The CDR3 is CAISESTVNSGANVLTF. The CDR3 bases are TGTGCCATCAGTGAGTCGACAGTGAACTCTGGGGCCAACGTCCTGACTTTC. The chain combines TRBV10-3 with TRBJ2-6, with D maybe TRBD1 (5 bases). V was cut by 0 bases and J by 0 bases, with 9 bases left in between. This CDR3 comprises 17 residues. Germline CDR1 and CDR2: ENHRY and SYGVKD.

V is TRBV10-2 and J is TRBJ2-1; D not resolved. The CDR3 sequence is 14 residues long. Germline-derived CDR1 and CDR2 are WSHSY and SAAADI. V was clipped by 6 bases and J by 7 bases, with 16 bases between them. The CDR3 loop reads CASRVPGFVNEQFF. In DNA, the CDR3 is TGCGCCAGCAGGGTCCCGGGTTTTGTGAATGAGCAGTTCTTC.

The chain combines TRBV7-2 with TRBJ2-4; 9 bases match TRBD1. Losses at the gene ends were 6 bases for V and 5 bases for J; bases not matched to a gene: 2. The CDR3 has 13 amino acids. CDR1 is SGHTA, CDR2 FQGNSA, per germline. CDR3 loop: CASSRQGENIQYF. CDR3 sequence (DNA): TGTGCCAGCAGTAGACAGGGGGAAAACATTCAGTACTTC.

V gene TRBV19 combines with J gene TRBJ1-1; D call uncertain. Germline V lookup: CDR1 LNHDA, CDR2 SQIVND (reference sequence). Trimming removed 5 bases from V and 0 bases from J, with 22 bases in between. The CDR3 loop spans 18 amino acids. The CDR3 DNA reads TGTGCCAGTAGTGAAAGGGCCGACACCCCCGGGATGAACACTGAAGCTTTCTTT. This codes for CASSERADTPGMNTEAFF.

V gene TRBV7-9 combines with J gene TRBJ1-6, with D maybe TRBD1 (6 bases). Trimming took off 2 bases at V and 7 bases at J, with 12 bases between the two ends. Per germline, CDR1 SEHNR and CDR2 FQNEAQ (reference sequence). CDR3 length: 15 amino acids. CDR3 coding DNA: TGTGCCAGCAGCTTATTTGGGACAAGCAATTCACCCCTCCACTTT. As protein: CASSLFGTSNSPLHF.

The chain is built from TRBV27 and TRBJ1-1, with a tentative D call TRBD1 (5 bases). The CDR3 length is 13 residues. From germline, CDR1 is MNHEY and CDR2 SMNVEV (reference sequence). Trimming removed 7 bases from V and 5 bases from J, with 14 bases in between. The CDR3 is CASKGGVWTEAFF. The CDR3 DNA reads as TGTGCCAGCAAGGGAGGGGTTTGGACTGAAGCTTTCTTT.

The count of this clone is one. The chain couples TRBV7-9 to TRBJ1-1; D gene uncertain. CDR1 and CDR2 (germline): SEHNR, FQNEAQ (reference sequence). Trimming removed 2 bases at V and 1 base at J, with 11 bases between. The CDR3 length is 15 residues. The CDR3: CASSLTGNENTEAFF. In DNA, the CDR3 is TGTGCCAGCAGCTTAACGGGGAACGAGAACACTGAAGCTTTCTTT.

This chain uses TRBV6-6 with TRBJ1-1; D possibly corresponds to TRBD1 (5 bases). The V end lost 7 bases, the J end lost 7 bases, and 13 bases lay between the germline ends. CDR1 is MNHNY, CDR2 SVGAGI, per germline (reference sequence). The CDR3 spans 12 residues. The CDR3 region has the DNA TGTGCCAGCACCTACGGGGGAAATGAAGCTTTCTTT. Translated: CASTYGGNEAFF.

The count of this clone is one. This chain uses TRBV19 with TRBJ1-5, with TRBD1 matching 7 bases. The CDR3 has 17 residues. Trimming took 3 bases from V and 4 from J; bases not matched to a gene: 12. Per the germline V gene, CDR1 is LNHDA and CDR2 is SQIVND (reference sequence). CDR3 DNA sequence: TGTGCCAGTAGTATCAGGGTGCTCGGGACAGCTAATCAGCCCCAGCATTTT. This sequence encodes CASSIRVLGTANQPQHF.

This clone was counted a few times. V is TRBV7-2 and J is TRBJ1-5; 12 nucleotides match TRBD1. The germline gives CDR1 SGHTA, CDR2 FQGNSA. The CDR3 has 15 residues. After removal of 5 bases from V and 6 bases from J, the junction contained 5 bases not matched to a gene. CDR3 DNA sequence: TGTGCCAGCAGCCCGGGACAGGGGGCTATTCAGCCCCAGCATTTT. This gives the protein CASSPGQGAIQPQHF.

The DNA for the CDR3 is TGTGCCAGCAGTTTCCAGGGGGCAACTGAAGCTTTCTTT. Its protein is CASSFQGATEAFF. V is TRBV12-3 or TRBV12-4 and J is TRBJ1-1; TRBD1 agrees at 8 bases. The CDR3 consists of 13 residues. The V and J ends lost 3 bases and 5 bases, in that order; junction bases with no gene match: 2.

The chain has TRBV11-3 and TRBJ2-2, with 8 bases aligning to TRBD2. J was trimmed by 5 bases and V by 3 bases; bases with no gene match: 5. This CDR3 contains 15 residues. Germline V lookup: CDR1 SGHNT, CDR2 YENEEA. The DNA for the CDR3 is TGTGCCAGCAGCTTTGATAGCGGGGTTACCGGGGAGCTGTTTTTT. This encodes CASSFDSGVTGELFF.

This clone was observed a few times. V is TRBV2 and J is TRBJ1-5; tentatively, D is TRBD1 (6 bases). The V and J ends lost 6 bases and 3 bases respectively, with 15 bases between them. The CDR3 length is 15 residues. Germline V lookup: CDR1 SNHLY, CDR2 FYNNEI. Here the CDR3 reads CASSPRGSPNQPQHF. CDR3 nucleotide sequence: TGTGCCAGCAGCCCCAGGGGATCCCCCAATCAGCCCCAGCATTTT. The variable domain in full, with the rest retrieved from reference TRBV2 and TRBJ1-5, is EPEVTQTPSHQVTQMGQEVILRCVPISNHLYFYWYRQILGQKVEFLVSFYNNEISEKSEIFDDQFSVERPDGSNFTLKIRSTKLEDSAMYFCASSPRGSPNQPQHFGDGTRLSIL.

The chain has TRBV5-4 and TRBJ2-4, with 10 bases that match TRBD1. The CDR3 consists of 15 residues. Losses at the gene ends were 4 bases for V and 4 bases for J; bases not matched to a gene: 5. CDR1 and CDR2 from the germline V gene are SGHNT and YYREEE (reference sequence). CDR3 sequence: CASSPGTGEKNIQYF. The DNA of the CDR3 is TGTGCCAGCAGCCCCGGGACAGGGGAGAAAAACATTCAGTACTTC.

The rearrangement joins TRBV5-1 to TRBJ1-3; D is unclear. V was cut by 0 bases and J by 5 bases, with 12 bases left in between. The germline V gene has CDR1 SGHRS and CDR2 YFSETQ. There are 15 residues in the CDR3. CDR3 region: CASSLDAGTRNTIYF. The DNA for the CDR3 is TGCGCCAGCAGCTTGGACGCAGGCACCAGAAACACCATATATTTT.

The chain carries TRBV18 and TRBJ1-3; D perhaps matches TRBD1 (6 bases). Trimming left V 4 bases short and J 0 bases short, with 10 bases between. Germline V CDR1 and CDR2: KGHSH, LQKENI. The CDR3 has 15 residues. The CDR3: CASSQGQTSGNTIYF. The CDR3 bases are TGTGCCAGCTCACAAGGACAGACCTCTGGAAACACCATATATTTT.

This chain links TRBV2 with TRBJ2-7, with 12 bases matching TRBD1. Germline assignment: CDR1 SNHLY and CDR2 FYNNEI. V lost 6 bases to trimming and J lost 5 bases; unmatched junction nucleotides: 8. The CDR3 covers 15 residues. CDR3 residues: CASSGGTGGQDEQYF. CDR3 nucleotide sequence: TGTGCCAGCAGCGGTGGGACAGGGGGCCAAGACGAGCAGTACTTC.